Below are 19 T cell receptor beta chains sequenced from a single sample in a study of T cell changes during pregnancy in multiple sclerosis. The repertoire was sequenced with immunoSEQ multiplex PCR; TCRdb's copy has only in-frame clones and lacks some. The sample carries around 88,000 clones, roughly nine tenths recorded once. This specimen consisted of peripheral blood, obtained after pregnancy. The origin of the receptors is a female donor in good health, enrolled as a control in a pregnancy study.

The chain uses TRBV6-1 and TRBJ1-2, with TRBD1 matching over 10 bases. From germline, CDR1 is MNHNS and CDR2 SASEGT. The CDR3 loop spans 15 amino acids. Trimming cost V 6 bases and J 7 bases; bases outside gene matches: 11. CDR3 region: CASRLRQGAPVGYTF. CDR3 coding DNA: TGTGCCAGCAGGCTGAGACAGGGGGCGCCGGTTGGCTACACCTTC.

This rearrangement joins TRBV28 to TRBJ1-2, with a possible D match to TRBD1 (5 bases). Per the germline V gene, CDR1 is MDHEN and CDR2 is SYDVKM. CDR3 length equals 12 residues. In DNA, the CDR3 is TGTGCAGCAATGGGCCCAGGGTATGGCTACACCTTC. Translation: CAAMGPGYGYTF.

This clone has a single count. The rearrangement uses TRBV5-5 and TRBJ2-3, with TRBD1 matching 8 bases. Trimming cost V 1 base and J 0 bases; bases outside gene matches: 16. This CDR3 contains 20 residues. Germline V gives CDR1 SGHKS, CDR2 YYEKEE (reference sequence). The CDR3 sequence is CASSLRRTGSGESSTDTQYF. The CDR3 bases are TGTGCCAGCAGCTTGAGGAGGACAGGGTCAGGGGAGTCTAGCACAGATACGCAGTATTTT.

The genes are TRBV28 and TRBJ2-5; 10 bases are shared with TRBD2. Losses at the gene ends were 5 bases for V and 5 bases for J; bases not matched to a gene: 2. This CDR3 contains 13 residues. Per the germline V gene, CDR1 is MDHEN and CDR2 is SYDVKM. CDR3 coding DNA: TGTGCCAGCAGTCCGGGACTAGCGGAGACCCAGTACTTC. Translation: CASSPGLAETQYF.

J is TRBJ2-1 and V is TRBV6-4, with 9 bases identical to TRBD2. After removal of 6 bases from V and 9 bases from J, the junction contained 12 bases not matched to a gene. This CDR3 spans 15 amino acids. From germline, CDR1 is MRHNA and CDR2 SNTAGT. CDR3 loop: CASSPGLASSSEQFF. DNA of the CDR3: TGTGCCAGCAGCCCGGGACTAGCTTCATCGAGTGAGCAGTTCTTC.

J is TRBJ2-2 and V is TRBV6-6; D possibly corresponds to TRBD1 (5 bases). Germline values: CDR1 MNHNY, CDR2 SVGAGI (reference sequence). The ends were cut back, 6 bases at V and 6 bases at J, with 8 bases in the middle. The CDR3 spans 12 residues. CDR3 protein: CASSPGPGELFF. The CDR3 coding sequence is TGTGCCAGCAGCCCAGGGCCCGGGGAGCTGTTTTTT.

This rearrangement joins TRBV7-6 to TRBJ2-3; tentative D call: TRBD2 (6 bases). Trimming removed 5 bases from V and 1 base from J, with 16 bases in between. This CDR3 region has 16 residues. Germline V CDR1 and CDR2: SGHVS, FNYEAQ. The CDR3 is CASSPTQRVRTDTQYF. In DNA, the CDR3 is TGTGCCAGCAGCCCAACCCAGCGGGTACGCACAGATACGCAGTATTTT. Together with reference TRBV7-6 and TRBJ2-3, the CDR3 gives the full variable domain: GAGVSQSPRYKVTKRGQDVALRCDPISGHVSLYWYRQALGQGPEFLTYFNYEAQQDKSGLPNDRFSAERPEGSISTLTIQRTEQRDSAMYRCASSPTQRVRTDTQYFGPGTRLTVL.

This chain joins TRBV5-5 and TRBJ1-1; D uncertain. V was shortened by 4 bases and J by 4 bases, with 20 bases between the two germline ends. The CDR3 sequence is 16 residues long. Germline CDR1 is SGHKS and CDR2 is YYEKEE (reference sequence). The CDR3: CASSPMGRAGITEAFF. CDR3 bases: TGTGCCAGCAGCCCAATGGGGAGGGCTGGTATCACTGAAGCTTTCTTT.

This clone occurred once. V is TRBV6-5 and J is TRBJ1-2; the D is unclear. Trimming removed 0 bases at V and 8 bases at J, with 16 bases between. From germline, CDR1 is MNHEY and CDR2 SVGAGI. There are 15 residues in the CDR3. The CDR3 DNA sequence: TGTGCCAGCAGTTACTCGGCCACGGCGGCGGGGGGCTACACCTTC. This gives the protein CASSYSATAAGGYTF.

The CDR3 reads CASSTRGQSNYGYTF. The CDR3 bases are TGTGCCAGCAGCACGCGGGGACAGTCTAACTATGGCTACACCTTC. This chain links TRBV7-8 with TRBJ1-2; 7 nucleotides match TRBD1. The V gene's germline CDR1 is SGHVS and CDR2 FQNEAQ. CDR3 length equals 15 residues. With 5 bases clipped from V and 0 bases from J, the junction kept 6 bases outside the gene matches.

The gene calls are TRBV6-5 and TRBJ1-1; 9 bases match TRBD1. The CDR3 is made up of 16 amino acids. Germline loops: CDR1 MNHEY, CDR2 SVGAGI. V was pared by 1 base and J by 6 bases, with 9 bases of the junction left unmatched. The CDR3 is CASSYWRQGGAAEAFF. The CDR3 DNA sequence: TGTGCCAGCAGTTACTGGCGACAGGGGGGCGCGGCTGAAGCTTTCTTT.

The V and J genes are TRBV7-9 and TRBJ2-3; 11 nucleotides line up with TRBD2. CDR1 is SEHNR and CDR2 is FQNEAQ in the germline V gene (reference sequence). There are 16 residues in the CDR3. Trimming removed 4 bases from V and 1 base from J; junction bases left unmatched: 4. In DNA form, the CDR3 reads TGTGCCAGCAGCTCCGGGACTAGCGGACGCACAGATACGCAGTATTTT. Protein product: CASSSGTSGRTDTQYF.

The V gene is TRBV5-5, the J gene TRBJ2-7; no clear D gene. V was clipped by 1 base and J by 1 base, with 6 bases between them. CDR3 size: 13 residues. CDR1 SGHKS and CDR2 YYEKEE come from the germline V gene (reference sequence). The CDR3 reads CASSLYRSYEQYF. The CDR3 DNA sequence: TGTGCCAGCAGCTTGTACAGATCCTACGAGCAGTACTTC.

The chain recombines TRBV11-1 with TRBJ2-5, with D possibly matching TRBD1 (6 bases). This CDR3 has 14 residues. Germline loops: CDR1 SGHAT, CDR2 FQDESV (reference sequence). The V gene lost 4 bases and the J gene lost 1 base, with 10 bases spanning the gap. This chain's CDR3 is CASSSRTAQETQYF. The CDR3 region has the DNA TGTGCCAGCAGCTCAAGGACAGCCCAAGAGACCCAGTACTTC.

This sequence joins TRBV6-1 and TRBJ1-2, with D possibly TRBD1 on 6 matching bases. Trimming removed 6 bases at V and 5 bases at J, with 7 bases between. The CDR3 runs to 11 residues. From germline, CDR1 is MNHNS and CDR2 SASEGT. This CDR3 reads CASRGHYGYTF. The CDR3 DNA follows: TGTGCCAGCAGGGGACATTATGGCTACACCTTC.

The gene calls are TRBV10-3 and TRBJ1-1; no definite D call. This CDR3 comprises 15 residues. Trimming took off 2 bases at V and 0 bases at J, with 10 bases between the two ends. The germline gives CDR1 ENHRY, CDR2 SYGVKD. The CDR3, as DNA: TGTGCCATCAGTGAGGTCGGGGTCTTGAACACTGAAGCTTTCTTT. Translating it yields CAISEVGVLNTEAFF.

J is TRBJ1-2 and V is TRBV10-1, with D maybe TRBD1 (6 bases). The CDR3 spans 13 residues. The V end lost 5 bases, the J end lost 3 bases, and 10 bases lay between the germline ends. Per the germline V gene, CDR1 is WNHNN and CDR2 is SYGVQD (reference sequence). This CDR3 is CASSIQGDYGYTF. In nucleotides, the CDR3 is TGCGCCAGCAGTATACAGGGCGACTATGGCTACACCTTC.

The chain is built from TRBV14 and TRBJ2-3, with D unresolved. Trimming pared 1 base from V and 1 base from J, leaving 15 bases between. CDR3 length: 17 amino acids. Germline V lookup: CDR1 SGHDN, CDR2 FVKESK. Written as DNA, the CDR3 is TGTGCCAGCAGCCAAGCCTTTACTCTGTCTGGCACAGATACGCAGTATTTT. It specifies CASSQAFTLSGTDTQYF.

The rearrangement joins TRBV29-1 to TRBJ2-7; TRBD1 matches at 9 bases. The CDR3 is 14 residues long. Germline loops: CDR1 SQVTM, CDR2 ANQGSEA. V shed 5 bases and J 3 bases; nucleotides not matched to a gene: 8. CDR3 DNA sequence: TGCAGCGTTCGGAGTCCGGACAGGGGCTACGAGCAGTACTTC. Protein: CSVRSPDRGYEQYF.